The T cell receptor beta chain described here comes from a study of shared clonotypes between healthy human individuals. Trimming took 5 bases from V and 3 from J; bases not matched to a gene: 7. Germline V lookup: CDR1 SEHNR, CDR2 FQNEAQ (reference sequence). This CDR3 spans 15 amino acids. Sequencing was performed with immunoSEQ multiplex PCR; in TCRdb, only in-frame clones are kept and a portion is missing. The sample has about 2,100,000 clones; 90% to 95% are singletons. Selected positively for CCR7 and CD45RO-negative, naive CD8 cells excluded terminally differentiated effector memory CD45RA+ cells.

This clonotype originated in a man between 18 and 29 years old in good health. Some clones in this sample may be carry-over from other donors' samples. V gene TRBV7-9 combines with J gene TRBJ2-1; the match to TRBD2 covers 7 bases. The sequencing input was naive CD8+ T cells from PBMCs. CDR3 DNA: TGTGCCAGCAGCCCGGGGGGACTACTCTACAATGAGCAGTTCTTC. This sequence encodes CASSPGGLLYNEQFF.